Listed below are T cell receptor beta chains from one sample, sequenced in a study of T cell changes during pregnancy in multiple sclerosis. This table comes from immunoSEQ multiplex PCR, and its TCRdb copy is limited to in-frame clones, with some not included. The table shows some 100,000 clones, with around 90% occurring only once. The input for sequencing was peripheral blood, taken in the second trimester of pregnancy. These receptors all stem from a female donor with multiple sclerosis, enrolled in a pregnancy study. Each CDR3 is given with its conserved first and last residue. D genes are given only for firm matches. For some rows the clone size is stated as once, few or many, or as a class when expanded; others skip it.

v_call,clone_size,j_call,d_call,cdr3_length,cdr3_nt,cdr3_aa
TRBV5-6,once,TRBJ1-1,-,13,TGTGCCAGCAGATCTCGTCCAGGAACTGAAGCTTTCTTT,CASRSRPGTEAFF
TRBV7-6,-,TRBJ2-5,-,13,TGTGCCAGCAGCCGCTTAGCTGGAGAGACCCAGTACTTC,CASSRLAGETQYF
TRBV28,-,TRBJ1-1,-,15,TGTGCCAGCAGTTTAGATTCAGGGATGAACACTGAAGCTTTCTTT,CASSLDSGMNTEAFF
TRBV11-2,-,TRBJ2-1,-,15,TGTGCCAGCAGCTTAGGACAGAGCTCCTACAATGAGCAGTTCTTC,CASSLGQSSYNEQFF
TRBV7-9,-,TRBJ2-1,TRBD2,16,TGTGCCAGCAGCCCAGCTGGTAGCGGGGCTTACAATGAGCAGTTCTTC,CASSPAGSGAYNEQFF
TRBV29-1,-,TRBJ2-5,TRBD2,15,TGCAGCGTTTCGAGACTAGCGGGAGGACAAGAGACCCAGTACTTC,CSVSRLAGGQETQYF
TRBV6-6,-,TRBJ1-5,-,14,TGTGCCAGCAGTACCTCAGTCGGCAATCAGCCCCAGCATTTT,CASSTSVGNQPQHF
TRBV11-2,-,TRBJ2-7,TRBD1,14,TGTGCCAGCAGCTACCGGGACAGGGCCGGCGAGCAGTACTTC,CASSYRDRAGEQYF
TRBV9,-,TRBJ2-7,-,14,TGTGCCAGCAGCGTATCAGGGCGCGGGGCCGAGCAGTACTTC,CASSVSGRGAEQYF
TRBV7-6,-,TRBJ2-3,-,14,TGTGCCAGCAGCTTAAATCTCGGCACAGATACGCAGTATTTT,CASSLNLGTDTQYF
TRBV19,-,TRBJ1-6,TRBD1,15,TGTGCCAGTAAAACCGGGACAGGGGATGGTTCACCCCTCCACTTT,CASKTGTGDGSPLHF
TRBV21-1,-,TRBJ1-2,-,12,TGTGCCAGCAGCAGGGACAGTGAGGGCTACACCTTC,CASSRDSEGYTF
TRBV10-3,-,TRBJ2-3,TRBD2,15,TGTGCCACCACTCTAGCGGGCTTGAGCACAGATACGCAGTATTTT,CATTLAGLSTDTQYF
TRBV11-3,-,TRBJ2-5,TRBD2,15,TGTGCCAGCAGCACAGGACTAGCGGGGGGGGAGACCCAGTACTTC,CASSTGLAGGETQYF
TRBV7-3,-,TRBJ2-3,TRBD2,15,TGTGCCAGCAGCTTAGTGGCGGGAGTTCCAGATACGCAGTATTTT,CASSLVAGVPDTQYF
TRBV5-6,-,TRBJ1-4,TRBD1,15,TGTGCCAGCAGTCAGGGGGCTCGGGCTAATGAAAAACTGTTTTTT,CASSQGARANEKLFF
TRBV7-3,-,TRBJ1-1,TRBD1,14,TGTGCCAGCAGCCCAGGGGGCACGAACACTGAAGCTTTCTTT,CASSPGGTNTEAFF
TRBV11-2,-,TRBJ2-1,TRBD2,16,TGTGCCAGCAGCTTAGTAGCGGGGGGAAACTACAATGAGCAGTTCTTC,CASSLVAGGNYNEQFF
TRBV10-3,-,TRBJ2-3,-,15,TGTGCCATCAGTGAGTCTGGGGGGGCCACAGATACGCAGTATTTT,CAISESGGATDTQYF
TRBV5-5,-,TRBJ2-2,TRBD2,16,TGTGCCAGCAGCTTGGGATTAGCGGGAGTTTTCGGGGAGCTGTTTTTT,CASSLGLAGVFGELFF
TRBV19,-,TRBJ1-4,TRBD1,13,TGTGCCAGTAGTGGGACAGGCTATGAAAAACTGTTTTTT,CASSGTGYEKLFF
TRBV30,once,TRBJ2-5,TRBD2,15,TGTGCCTGGAGTGTACTAGCGGGAATTCAAGAGACCCAGTACTTC,CAWSVLAGIQETQYF